These T cell receptor beta chains were read from a single sample in a study of blood T cell repertoires in COVID-19. Some clones are missing from TCRdb's copy, which holds only in-frame ones; the method was immunoSEQ multiplex PCR. The table has about 140,000 clones, around 80% seen once. Material: peripheral blood. These receptors all stem from a man aged 50 to 60 with acute or convalescent COVID-19. Each CDR3 is given with its conserved first and last residue. The D gene is left open where the match is weak. Clone size is not always given. Where it is, it says once, few, many or a class for expanded clones.

once	TRBD2	TRBJ2-5	TRBV5-1	TGCGCCAGCAGCTCCGTACTAGCGGGGCAAGAGACCCAGTACTTC	CASSSVLAGQETQYF
-	TRBD2	TRBJ2-1	TRBV14	TGTGCCAGCAGCCTCCTGAGCGGGGAAGATAATGAGCAGTTCTTC	CASSLLSGEDNEQFF
few	-	TRBJ1-3	TRBV5-8	TGTGCCAGCAGCTTGAATCGCGGGGGTGGAAACACCATATATTTT	CASSLNRGGGNTIYF
-	-	TRBJ1-1	TRBV4-2	TGTGCCAGCAGCCAAGACAGGCTGGGGGCCCCAGAAGCTTTCTTT	CASSQDRLGAPEAFF
-	TRBD1	TRBJ2-7	TRBV5-1	TGCGCCAGCGAGGGACAGGGGGCCGAGCAGTACTTC	CASEGQGAEQYF
-	-	TRBJ2-6	TRBV30	TGTGCCTGGAGCGGAGAGGTTGGGGCCAACGTCCTGACTTTC	CAWSGEVGANVLTF
-	TRBD2	TRBJ2-5	TRBV10-1	TGCGCCACCGCGGGAGCATCTCAAGAGACCCAGTACTTC	CATAGASQETQYF
few	-	TRBJ2-3	TRBV5-1	TGCGCCAGCAGCTTGGCGGGAACCACAGATACGCAGTATTTT	CASSLAGTTDTQYF
-	TRBD1	TRBJ1-2	TRBV6-5	TGTGCCAGCAGTTTGGGGGACAGGACTAACTATGGCTACACCTTC	CASSLGDRTNYGYTF
-	TRBD2	TRBJ2-2	TRBV3-1/TRBV3-2	TGTGCCAGCAGCCGGCGGGGGGCCGGGGAGCTGTTTTTT	CASSRRGAGELFF
-	-	TRBJ1-6	TRBV2	TGTGCCAGCAGGATCGACAGTTATTCACCCCTCCACTTT	CASRIDSYSPLHF
-	TRBD2	TRBJ2-5	TRBV12-5	TGTGCTAGTGGTTTGGGGACTAGCGGGGGACAAGAGACCCAGTACTTC	CASGLGTSGGQETQYF
-	-	TRBJ1-3	TRBV5-1	TGCGCCAGCAGCTTGGCCTCTGTGAGCTCTGGAAACACCATATATTTT	CASSLASVSSGNTIYF
-	TRBD1	TRBJ1-5	TRBV24-1	TGTGCCACCAGTGATTTTGGGGACAGGGGCCGTTATAGCAATCAGCCCCAGCATTTT	CATSDFGDRGRYSNQPQHF
-	-	TRBJ2-1	TRBV10-3	TGTGCCATCAGTGAGTCAGATGAGGATGAGCAGTTCTTC	CAISESDEDEQFF
-	TRBD2	TRBJ2-3	TRBV18	TGTGCCAGCTCTTACGGGGGGGACACAGATACGCAGTATTTT	CASSYGGDTDTQYF
-	TRBD1	TRBJ1-2	TRBV2	TGTGCCAGCAGGATCGGGACAGGGGTCGATGGCTACACCTTC	CASRIGTGVDGYTF
-	-	TRBJ1-4	TRBV5-1	TGCGCCAGCAGCCCACCCCGACAGGAAACTAATGAAAAACTGTTTTTT	CASSPPRQETNEKLFF
-	TRBD2	TRBJ2-3	TRBV4-1	TGCGCCAGCAGCCAAGACAAACGGGGGGAGGATACGCAGTATTTT	CASSQDKRGEDTQYF
-	-	TRBJ2-2	TRBV14	TGTGCCAGCAGCCGCGGGGTTCGCACCGGGGAGCTGTTTTTT	CASSRGVRTGELFF
-	-	TRBJ1-5	TRBV6-2/TRBV6-3	TGTGCCAGCAGTTACTGGCAGGGGACGGATCAGCCCCAGCATTTT	CASSYWQGTDQPQHF
-	TRBD1	TRBJ1-4	TRBV5-1	TGCGCCAGCAGCTGGGGGACAGGGCAGCACGAAAAACTGTTTTTT	CASSWGTGQHEKLFF
-	-	TRBJ2-1	TRBV5-5	TGTGCCAGCAGCTGGCTTAATGAGCAGTTCTTC	CASSWLNEQFF
-	TRBD1	TRBJ2-7	TRBV7-8	TGTGCCAGCAGAGCTGGGACAGCCTCCTACGAGCAGTACTTC	CASRAGTASYEQYF
many	TRBD1	TRBJ2-4	TRBV2	TGTGCCAGCAGCCCGGGACAGGGGGCTCCAAAAAACATTCAGTACTTC	CASSPGQGAPKNIQYF
-	-	TRBJ2-7	TRBV29-1	TGCAGCTTGGGAGGACACGAGCAGTACTTC	CSLGGHEQYF
-	TRBD1	TRBJ2-5	TRBV15	TGTGCCACCAGCCCACGCCCTGGACAGGGGGCAGAGACCCAGTACTTC	CATSPRPGQGAETQYF
few	-	TRBJ2-5	TRBV2	TGTGCCAGCAGCGGACAGTTGACCCAAGAGACCCAGTACTTC	CASSGQLTQETQYF
-	TRBD2	TRBJ2-7	TRBV5-1	TGCGCCACATCAAAGGGACTAGCGGACGAGCAGTACTTC	CATSKGLADEQYF
-	TRBD1	TRBJ1-1	TRBV5-1	TGCGCCAGCAGCTACAACCGCGGACAGGGGGGGATCGTGAACACTGAAGCTTTCTTT	CASSYNRGQGGIVNTEAFF
-	-	TRBJ1-4	TRBV4-1	TGCGCCAGCAGAAGCCCAGGGACTAATGAAAAACTGTTTTTT	CASRSPGTNEKLFF
-	-	TRBJ2-7	TRBV2	TGTGCCAGCAGTCTAACGACAGGCGGGTACGAGCAGTACTTC	CASSLTTGGYEQYF
-	-	TRBJ1-2	TRBV18	TGTGCCAGCTCCCCTGATTTGGGGGGAACCCTTTACTATGGCTACACCTTC	CASSPDLGGTLYYGYTF
-	-	TRBJ1-2	TRBV4-1	TGCGCCAGCAGCCAAGTGTCAGGGAACTATGGCTACACCTTC	CASSQVSGNYGYTF
-	-	TRBJ2-2	TRBV10-1	TGCGCCAGCAGTGAGCTAGGAGCCGCGAACACCGGGGAGCTGTTTTTT	CASSELGAANTGELFF
-	TRBD1	TRBJ1-6	TRBV10-2	TGCGCCAGCAGTGAGTCTGGGACAGATAATTCACCCCTCCACTTT	CASSESGTDNSPLHF
-	TRBD1	TRBJ2-3	TRBV6-5	TGTGCCAGTCTCATGGACAGGGCCCCAGATACGCAGTATTTT	CASLMDRAPDTQYF
-	-	TRBJ2-3	TRBV7-8	TGTGCCAGCAGCTTAGCCCGACCTCGAGGGGATACGCAGTATTTT	CASSLARPRGDTQYF
-	-	TRBJ1-2	TRBV9	TGTGCCAGCAGTCAAAACCCCAGGGAGGGCTATGGCTACACCTTC	CASSQNPREGYGYTF
-	-	TRBJ1-1	TRBV12-3/TRBV12-4	TGTGCCAGCACAGGCCTGAACACTGAAGCTTTCTTT	CASTGLNTEAFF
once	TRBD1	TRBJ2-1	TRBV5-1	TGCGCCAGCAGCCGGGGACAGGCAGCGTACAATGAGCAGTTCTTC	CASSRGQAAYNEQFF
-	-	TRBJ2-2	TRBV19	TGTGCCAGTAGTATAGGGGGGCCCACCGGGGAGCTGTTTTTT	CASSIGGPTGELFF
-	-	TRBJ1-3	TRBV5-1	TGCGCCAGCAGCCGAGGGAGCTCGGGAAACACCATATATTTT	CASSRGSSGNTIYF
-	-	TRBJ1-2	TRBV28	TGTGCCAATCCACCTTTTAGGGGTACCCCCTATGGCTACACCTTC	CANPPFRGTPYGYTF
-	TRBD1	TRBJ2-3	TRBV24-1	TGTGCCACCAGTGCCCCCTCCACCGCGGGACAGGGGGCGATTGTCGGCGCAGATACGCAGTATTTT	CATSAPSTAGQGAIVGADTQYF
-	-	TRBJ1-2	TRBV19	TGTGCCAGTAGTCCCTCTGTTGTGGGGCGAGGCTACACCTTC	CASSPSVVGRGYTF
-	TRBD1	TRBJ1-6	TRBV4-1	TGCGCCAGCAGCCAAGATCAGGGGGCCTATAATTCACCCCTCCACTTT	CASSQDQGAYNSPLHF
-	-	TRBJ1-1	TRBV28	TGTGCCAGCAGTGGAGGGTTGAACACTGAAGCTTTCTTT	CASSGGLNTEAFF
-	TRBD1	TRBJ1-1	TRBV10-1	TGCGCCAGCAGTGGGACAGGGATCGCATACACTGAAGCTTTCTTT	CASSGTGIAYTEAFF